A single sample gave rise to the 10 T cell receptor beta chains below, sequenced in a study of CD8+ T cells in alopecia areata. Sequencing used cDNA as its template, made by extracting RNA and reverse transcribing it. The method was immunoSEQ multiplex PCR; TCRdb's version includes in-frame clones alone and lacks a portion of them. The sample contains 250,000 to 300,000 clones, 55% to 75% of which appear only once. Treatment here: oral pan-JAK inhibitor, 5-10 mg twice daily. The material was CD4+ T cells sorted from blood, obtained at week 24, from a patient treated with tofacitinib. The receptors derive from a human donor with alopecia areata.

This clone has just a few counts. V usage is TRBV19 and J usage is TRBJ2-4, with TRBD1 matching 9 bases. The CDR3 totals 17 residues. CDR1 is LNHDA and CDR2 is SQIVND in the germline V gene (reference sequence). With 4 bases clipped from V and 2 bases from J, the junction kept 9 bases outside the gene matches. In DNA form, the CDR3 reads TGTGCCAGTAGTACCAGACAGGGGGTGAAGACCAAAAACATTCAGTACTTC. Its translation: CASSTRQGVKTKNIQYF.

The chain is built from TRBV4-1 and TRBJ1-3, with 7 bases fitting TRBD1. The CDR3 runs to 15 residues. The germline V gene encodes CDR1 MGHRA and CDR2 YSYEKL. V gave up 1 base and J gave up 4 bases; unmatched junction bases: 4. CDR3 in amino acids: CASSQGGTAGNTIYF. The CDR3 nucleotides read TGCGCCAGCAGCCAAGGCGGGACAGCGGGAAACACCATATATTTT.

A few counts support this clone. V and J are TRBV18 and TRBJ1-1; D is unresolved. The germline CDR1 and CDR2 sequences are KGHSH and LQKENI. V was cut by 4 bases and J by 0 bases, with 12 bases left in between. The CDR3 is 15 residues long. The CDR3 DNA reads TGTGCCAGCTCACTTGAAAACTATCTGAACACTGAAGCTTTCTTT. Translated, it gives CASSLENYLNTEAFF.

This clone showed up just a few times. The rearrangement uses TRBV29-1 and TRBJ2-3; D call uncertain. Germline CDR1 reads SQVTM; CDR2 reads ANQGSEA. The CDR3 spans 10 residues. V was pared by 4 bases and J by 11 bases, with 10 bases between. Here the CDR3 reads CSVGSGQQYF. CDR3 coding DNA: TGCAGCGTTGGGTCCGGGCAGCAGTATTTT.

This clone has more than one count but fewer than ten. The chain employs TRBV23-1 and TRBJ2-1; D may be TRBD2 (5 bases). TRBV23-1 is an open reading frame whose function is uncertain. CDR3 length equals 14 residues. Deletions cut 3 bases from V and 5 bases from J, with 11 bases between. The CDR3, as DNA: TGCGCCAGCAGTCAGCACGGACTTCACAATGAGCAGTTCTTC. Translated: CASSQHGLHNEQFF.

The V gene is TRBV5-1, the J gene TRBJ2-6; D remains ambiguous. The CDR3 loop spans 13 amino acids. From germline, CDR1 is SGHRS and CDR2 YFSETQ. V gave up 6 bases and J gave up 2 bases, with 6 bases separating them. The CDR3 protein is CASTWTGANVLTF. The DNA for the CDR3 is TGCGCCAGCACCTGGACTGGGGCCAACGTCCTGACTTTC.

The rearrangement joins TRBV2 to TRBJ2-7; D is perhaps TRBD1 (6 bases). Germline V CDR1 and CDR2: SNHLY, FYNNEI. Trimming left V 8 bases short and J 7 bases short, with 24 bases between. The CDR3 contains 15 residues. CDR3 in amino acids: CASVATGLTKGEQYF. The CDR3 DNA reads TGTGCCAGCGTTGCTACAGGGCTTACTAAAGGGGAGCAGTACTTC.

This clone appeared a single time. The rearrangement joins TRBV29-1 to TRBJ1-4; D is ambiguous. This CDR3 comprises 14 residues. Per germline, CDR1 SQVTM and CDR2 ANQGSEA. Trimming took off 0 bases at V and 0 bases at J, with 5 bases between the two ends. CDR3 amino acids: CSVEEGSTNEKLFF. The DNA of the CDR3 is TGCAGCGTTGAAGAAGGATCAACTAATGAAAAACTGTTTTTT.

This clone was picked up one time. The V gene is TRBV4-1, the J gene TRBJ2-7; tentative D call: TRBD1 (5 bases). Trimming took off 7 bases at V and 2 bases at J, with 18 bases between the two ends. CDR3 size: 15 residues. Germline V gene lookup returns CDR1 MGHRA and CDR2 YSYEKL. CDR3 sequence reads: CASTDLGAYPYEQYF. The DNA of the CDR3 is TGCGCCAGCACCGATCTAGGGGCCTATCCCTACGAGCAGTACTTC.

Here the CDR3 DNA reads TGTGCCAGCAGCAAATCCGGGACAGGTGGTACAGATACGCAGTATTTT. It is translated as CASSKSGTGGTDTQYF. This chain links TRBV25-1 with TRBJ2-3, with TRBD1 matching over 8 bases. Germline values: CDR1 MGHDK, CDR2 SYGVNS. Trimming took 6 bases from V and 3 from J; bases not matched to a gene: 11. The CDR3 is 16 residues long.